These 7 T cell receptor beta chains came from one sample sequenced in a study of cytomegalovirus exposure and HLA in healthy donors (dated by TCRdb to between 2016 and 2019). The library was built by means of the immunoSEQ multiplex PCR assay. For the multiplex PCR, a mixture combining 60 forward primers for TCR Vbeta segments and 13 reverse primers for TCR Jbeta segments was used. The immuneACCESS repertoire file appears here via TCRdb, limited to in-frame rearrangements. These files lack a portion of the clones; in checked studies, under half of the deficit traces to unresolved V genes, and the cause of the others is not known. This sample's table lists 95,000 to 150,000 clones. Around 4% of the sample comes from the top ten. Sequencing was done on a sample of PBMCs. The source of these receptors is a man younger than 30 in good health and CMV-seronegative.

The rearrangement uses TRBV28 and TRBJ2-3; D may be TRBD1 (6 bases). From germline, CDR1 is MDHEN and CDR2 SYDVKM. V lost 3 bases, J lost 2 bases, and 12 bases lay in between. This CDR3 is built from 15 residues. The CDR3 bases are TGTGCCAGCAGTTTTCCCGACAGGAACACAGATACGCAGTATTTT. This encodes CASSFPDRNTDTQYF.

This chain joins TRBV15 and TRBJ2-2; D unresolved. V lost 1 base to trimming and J lost 1 base, with 16 bases between them. The CDR3 sequence is 18 residues long. From germline, CDR1 is LNHNV and CDR2 YYDKDF (reference sequence). The CDR3 spells CATSRVPPVQENTGELFF. The CDR3 nucleotides read TGTGCCACCAGCAGAGTCCCTCCGGTGCAGGAGAACACCGGGGAGCTGTTTTTT.

This sequence joins TRBV11-1 and TRBJ2-3; 10 bases map to TRBD2. Losses at the gene ends were 2 bases for V and 3 bases for J; bases not matched to a gene: 5. Germline V gene lookup returns CDR1 SGHAT and CDR2 FQDESV (reference sequence). The CDR3 is 16 residues long. The CDR3 sequence is CASSLHSSGSTDTQYF. The CDR3 nucleotides read TGTGCCAGCAGCTTACACTCTAGCGGGAGTACAGATACGCAGTATTTT.

V and J are TRBV6-6 and TRBJ1-5; TRBD1 might be the D (5 bases). The CDR3 runs 14 residues. V lost 4 bases and J 3 bases, leaving 10 bases between the germline ends. Germline V CDR1 and CDR2: MNHNY, SVGAGI (reference sequence). CDR3 nucleotide sequence: TGTGCCAGCAGTTTATCAGGGAACAATCAGCCCCAGCATTTT. Residues: CASSLSGNNQPQHF.

The rearrangement uses TRBV2 and TRBJ2-1; 12 bases map to TRBD2. From germline, CDR1 is SNHLY and CDR2 FYNNEI. The CDR3 is 15 residues long. V lost 5 bases and J lost 6; bases outside the gene matches: 5. CDR3 region: CASSQELAGGNEQFF. CDR3 bases: TGTGCCAGCAGTCAAGAACTAGCGGGAGGCAATGAGCAGTTCTTC. Filled out from reference TRBV2 and TRBJ2-1, the complete variable domain reads EPEVTQTPSHQVTQMGQEVILRCVPISNHLYFYWYRQILGQKVEFLVSFYNNEISEKSEIFDDQFSVERPDGSNFTLKIRSTKLEDSAMYFCASSQELAGGNEQFFGPGTRLTVL.

The chain links TRBV6-5 to TRBJ1-1; 7 bases align to TRBD1. The CDR3 sequence is 14 residues long. V shed 6 bases and J 1 base; nucleotides not matched to a gene: 5. Germline V gives CDR1 MNHEY, CDR2 SVGAGI. In DNA form, the CDR3 reads TGTGCCAGCAGCAAGGGGGCAGGGAACACTGAAGCTTTCTTT. It encodes CASSKGAGNTEAFF.

The chain carries TRBV2 and TRBJ1-4; no reliable D call. The V end was cut by 7 bases, the J end by 8 bases, with 14 bases between. This CDR3 is built from 13 residues. From germline, CDR1 is SNHLY and CDR2 FYNNEI. CDR3 sequence: CASTTAAREKLFF. The CDR3 region has the DNA TGTGCCAGCACGACGGCTGCGCGGGAAAAACTGTTTTTT.